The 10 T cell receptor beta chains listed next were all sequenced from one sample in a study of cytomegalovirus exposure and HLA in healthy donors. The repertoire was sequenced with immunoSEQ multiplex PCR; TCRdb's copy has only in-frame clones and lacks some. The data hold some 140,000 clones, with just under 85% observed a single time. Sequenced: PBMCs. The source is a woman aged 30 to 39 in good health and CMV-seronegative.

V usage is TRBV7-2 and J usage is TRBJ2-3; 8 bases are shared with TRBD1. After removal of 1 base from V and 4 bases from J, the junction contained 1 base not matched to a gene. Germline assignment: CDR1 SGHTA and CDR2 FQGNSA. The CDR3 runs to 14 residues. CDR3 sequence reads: CASSLDRGADTQYF. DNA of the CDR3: TGTGCCAGCAGCTTAGACAGGGGGGCAGATACGCAGTATTTT.

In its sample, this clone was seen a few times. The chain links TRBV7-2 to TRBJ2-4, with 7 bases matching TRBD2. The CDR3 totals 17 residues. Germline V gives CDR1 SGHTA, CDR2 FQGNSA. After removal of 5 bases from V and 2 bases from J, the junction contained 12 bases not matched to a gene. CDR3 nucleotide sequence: TGTGCCAGCAGCCCGGGAGGAGGCACAGGTCCCAAAAACATTCAGTACTTC. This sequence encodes CASSPGGGTGPKNIQYF.

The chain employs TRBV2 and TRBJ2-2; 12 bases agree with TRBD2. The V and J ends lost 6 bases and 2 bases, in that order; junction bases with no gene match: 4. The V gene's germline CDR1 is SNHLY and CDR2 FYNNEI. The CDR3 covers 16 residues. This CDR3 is CASRRGLAGNTGELFF. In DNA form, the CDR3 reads TGTGCCAGCAGGAGGGGACTAGCGGGTAACACCGGGGAGCTGTTTTTT.

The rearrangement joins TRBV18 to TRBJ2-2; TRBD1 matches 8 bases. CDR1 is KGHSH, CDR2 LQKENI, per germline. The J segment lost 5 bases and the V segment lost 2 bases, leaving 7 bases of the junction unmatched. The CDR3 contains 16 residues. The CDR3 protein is CASSPAQGAWTGELFF. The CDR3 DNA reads TGTGCCAGCTCACCAGCCCAGGGGGCTTGGACCGGGGAGCTGTTTTTT.

CDR3 DNA: TGTGCCAGCACCGGGGACAGGGAGAACACTGAAGCTTTCTTT. Translated: CASTGDRENTEAFF. The chain recombines TRBV6-1 with TRBJ1-1, with 9 bases matching TRBD1. This CDR3 has 14 residues. The V and J ends lost 7 bases and 1 base, in that order; junction bases with no gene match: 4. The V gene's germline CDR1 is MNHNS and CDR2 SASEGT.

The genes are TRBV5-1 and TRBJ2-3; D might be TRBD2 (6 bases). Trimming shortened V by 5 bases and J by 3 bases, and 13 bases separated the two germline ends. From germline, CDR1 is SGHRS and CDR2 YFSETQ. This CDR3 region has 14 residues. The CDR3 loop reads CASRGDFQTDTQYF. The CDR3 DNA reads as TGCGCCAGCAGGGGGGACTTCCAGACAGATACGCAGTATTTT.

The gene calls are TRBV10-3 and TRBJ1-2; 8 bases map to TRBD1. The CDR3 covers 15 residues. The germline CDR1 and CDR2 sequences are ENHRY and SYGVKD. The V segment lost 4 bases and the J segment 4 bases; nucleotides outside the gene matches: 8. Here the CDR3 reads CAISADRGEPYGYTF. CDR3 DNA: TGTGCCATCAGTGCAGACAGGGGAGAGCCCTATGGCTACACCTTC.

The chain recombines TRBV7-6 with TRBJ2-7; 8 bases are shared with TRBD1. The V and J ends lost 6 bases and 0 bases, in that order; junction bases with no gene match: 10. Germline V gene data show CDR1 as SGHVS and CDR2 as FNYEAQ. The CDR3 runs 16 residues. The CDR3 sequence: CASSSQWTGNSYEQYF. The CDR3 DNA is TGTGCCAGCAGTTCACAGTGGACAGGGAACTCCTACGAGCAGTACTTC.

The CDR3 sequence: CASSSDTGGYSPLHF. The CDR3 nucleotides read TGTGCCAGCAGCTCGGACACAGGGGGCTATTCACCCCTCCACTTT. This rearrangement joins TRBV5-5 to TRBJ1-6; 9 positions match TRBD1. The CDR3 loop spans 15 amino acids. V lost 3 bases and J lost 8; bases outside the gene matches: 6. Germline CDR1 is SGHKS and CDR2 is YYEKEE (reference sequence).

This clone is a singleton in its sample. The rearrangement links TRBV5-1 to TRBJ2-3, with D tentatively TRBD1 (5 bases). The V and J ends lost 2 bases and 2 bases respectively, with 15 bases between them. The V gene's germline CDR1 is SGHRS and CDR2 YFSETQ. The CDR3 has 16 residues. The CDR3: CASSLVPGRDTDTQYF. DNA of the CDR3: TGCGCCAGCAGCTTAGTGCCAGGGCGCGACACAGATACGCAGTATTTT.